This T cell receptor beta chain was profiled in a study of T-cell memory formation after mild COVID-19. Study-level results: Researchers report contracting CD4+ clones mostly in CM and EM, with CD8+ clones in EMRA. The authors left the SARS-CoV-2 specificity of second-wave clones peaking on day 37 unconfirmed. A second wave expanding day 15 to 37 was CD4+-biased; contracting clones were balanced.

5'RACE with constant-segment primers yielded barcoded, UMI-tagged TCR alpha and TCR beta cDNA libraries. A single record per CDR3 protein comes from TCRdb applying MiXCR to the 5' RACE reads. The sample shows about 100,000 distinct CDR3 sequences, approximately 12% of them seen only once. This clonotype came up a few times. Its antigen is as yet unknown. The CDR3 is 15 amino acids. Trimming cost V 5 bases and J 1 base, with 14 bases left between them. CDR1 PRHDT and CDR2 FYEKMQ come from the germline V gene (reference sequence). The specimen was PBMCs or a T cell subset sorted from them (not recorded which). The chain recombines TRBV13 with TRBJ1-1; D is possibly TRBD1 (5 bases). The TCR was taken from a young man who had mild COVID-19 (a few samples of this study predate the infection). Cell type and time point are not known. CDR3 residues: CASSHTGTANTEAFF. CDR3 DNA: TGTGCCAGCAGCCATACCGGGACGGCGAACACTGAAGCTTTCTTT.